The next 28 T cell receptor beta chains were all read from a single sample in a study of human T cells and chemical hapten exposure. Time point given: patch test 1, 2 weeks after DPC sensitization. The treatment is: therapeutic diphenylcyclopropenone sensitization with weekly scalp DPC. TCRdb re-called the RACE reads with MiXCR, one entry per CDR3 protein. The sample holds around 160,000 distinct CDR3 sequences, about 15% seen once. Here the sequenced sample was whole blood, taken in connection with sensitization to the hapten diphenylcyclopropenone (DPC). These receptor sequences come from a woman aged 25-40 years with alopecia areata. Some clones in this sample may be carry-over from other donors' samples.

The chain employs TRBV5-4 and TRBJ1-3; 8 bases line up with TRBD1. V lost 3 bases and J lost 0; bases outside the gene matches: 8. The CDR3 is made up of 17 amino acids. Germline V gene lookup returns CDR1 SGHNT and CDR2 YYREEE (reference sequence). This CDR3 is CASSSRVQGDSGNTIYF. DNA of the CDR3: TGTGCCAGCAGCTCGCGGGTACAGGGGGACTCTGGAAACACCATATATTTT.

J is TRBJ1-4 and V is TRBV7-9, with 7 bases matching TRBD1. Germline CDR1 reads SEHNR; CDR2 reads FQNEAQ (reference sequence). There are 16 residues in the CDR3. Trimming removed 1 base from V and 8 bases from J; junction bases left unmatched: 10. The DNA for the CDR3 is TGTGCCAGCAGCTTAGTTTTTGGCAGGGGGAACGAAAAACTGTTTTTT. Amino acids: CASSLVFGRGNEKLFF.

The chain joins TRBV4-3 to TRBJ2-7; TRBD2 matches at 16 bases. Trimming took 0 bases from V and 2 from J; bases not matched to a gene: 10. The CDR3 length is 20 residues. The germline V gene encodes CDR1 LGHNA and CDR2 YSLEER. DNA of the CDR3: TGCGCCAGCAGCCAAGAGTATACGGCCGGGACTAGCGGGAGGGCCTACGAGCAGTACTTC. Its translation is CASSQEYTAGTSGRAYEQYF.

The chain recombines TRBV7-9 with TRBJ1-3, with a tentative D call TRBD1 (5 bases). The CDR3 totals 15 residues. CDR1 and CDR2 (germline): SEHNR, FQNEAQ (reference sequence). Trimming shortened V by 3 bases and J by 2 bases, and 11 bases separated the two germline ends. CDR3 nucleotides: TGTGCCAGCAGCTTCAACAGGAACACTGGAAACACCATATATTTT. Its protein product is CASSFNRNTGNTIYF. The variable domain in full, with the rest retrieved from reference TRBV7-9 and TRBJ1-3, is DTGVSQNPRHKITKRGQNVTFRCDPISEHNRLYWYRQTLGQGPEFLTYFQNEAQLEKSRLLSDRFSAERPKGSFSTLEIQRTEQGDSAMYLCASSFNRNTGNTIYFGEGSWLTVV.

This clonotype was observed many times. J is TRBJ1-2 and V is TRBV20-1; 9 bases map to TRBD1. The CDR3 totals 16 residues. V lost 0 bases and J lost 1; bases outside the gene matches: 6. Germline values: CDR1 DFQATT, CDR2 SNEGSKA (reference sequence). CDR3 in DNA: TGCAGTGCTAGAGATTGGGGACAGGGCTTTAACTATGGCTACACCTTC. This gives the protein CSARDWGQGFNYGYTF.

The chain couples TRBV5-4 to TRBJ2-1; the D is unclear. Trimming left V 3 bases short and J 0 bases short, with 7 bases between. The CDR3 length is 14 residues. In germline, CDR1 is SGHNT, CDR2 YYREEE (reference sequence). Written as DNA, the CDR3 is TGTGCCAGCAGCTCGGGTTTCTCCTACAATGAGCAGTTCTTC. It translates to CASSSGFSYNEQFF.

This chain links TRBV20-1 with TRBJ2-1, with 13 bases lining up with TRBD2. CDR3 size: 14 residues. V lost 2 bases and J lost 10; bases outside the gene matches: 5. CDR1 and CDR2 from the germline V gene are DFQATT and SNEGSKA (reference sequence). CDR3 sequence (DNA): TGCAGTGCTAGAAGGACTAGCGGGGGACTAGAGCAGTTCTTC. The encoded protein is CSARRTSGGLEQFF.

The J gene is TRBJ2-7, the V gene TRBV20-1; the match to TRBD2 covers 9 bases. With 1 base clipped from V and 1 base from J, the junction kept 5 bases outside the gene matches. The germline V gene has CDR1 DFQATT and CDR2 SNEGSKA (reference sequence). This CDR3 has 15 amino acids. CDR3 bases: TGCAGTGCTAGAGTCGGGGCGGGAGGGTCCTACGAGCAGTACTTC. Protein sequence: CSARVGAGGSYEQYF.

This clonotype was detected only a few times. The genes are TRBV20-1 and TRBJ2-7; 7 bases are shared with TRBD2. CDR1 is DFQATT, CDR2 SNEGSKA, per germline (reference sequence). CDR3 length: 16 residues. Trimming took 1 base from V and 0 from J; bases not matched to a gene: 9. This CDR3 reads CSARGAQRGSSYEQYF. In DNA form, the CDR3 reads TGCAGTGCTAGAGGGGCCCAGCGGGGTAGCTCCTACGAGCAGTACTTC.

The J gene is TRBJ2-7, the V gene TRBV27; 9 bases agree with TRBD1. With V trimmed by 5 bases and J by 5 bases, 4 bases remained unmatched. Germline CDR1 is MNHEY and CDR2 is SMNVEV (reference sequence). This CDR3 has 13 amino acids. The CDR3 spells CASSPDRGDEQYF. The CDR3 coding sequence is TGTGCCAGCAGTCCGGACAGGGGAGACGAGCAGTACTTC.

The V call is TRBV20-1, the J call TRBJ1-5, with D tentatively TRBD1 (5 bases). The CDR3 totals 15 residues. The germline CDR1 and CDR2 sequences are DFQATT and SNEGSKA (reference sequence). V lost 0 bases and J lost 12, with 21 bases in between. The CDR3 DNA sequence: TGCAGTGCTAGAGATGCCGGGAAAACAGGTCCGATCCAGCATTTT. This encodes CSARDAGKTGPIQHF.

A few counts support this clonotype. CDR3 sequence reads: CASSLGRTGGYNEQFF. The CDR3 bases are TGTGCCAGCAGCTTAGGACGGACAGGGGGATACAATGAGCAGTTCTTC. The genes are TRBV7-2 and TRBJ2-1; 10 bases are shared with TRBD1. With 1 base clipped from V and 4 bases from J, the junction kept 4 bases outside the gene matches. The CDR3 has 16 residues. The germline V gene encodes CDR1 SGHTA and CDR2 FQGNSA. Complete variable domain (other parts from reference TRBV7-2 and TRBJ2-1): GAGVSQSPSNKVTEKGKDVELRCDPISGHTALYWYRQSLGQGLEFLIYFQGNSAPDKSGLPSDRFSAERTGGSVSTLTIQRTQQEDSAVYLCASSLGRTGGYNEQFFGPGTRLTVL.

This clonotype was counted a few times. V is TRBV29-1 and J is TRBJ2-1; 10 positions agree with TRBD2. Germline-derived CDR1 and CDR2 are SQVTM and ANQGSEA. This CDR3 has 15 residues. V lost 5 bases and J lost 9; bases outside the gene matches: 13. The CDR3 is CSVRVWASGSGEQFF. The CDR3 bases are TGCAGCGTTCGGGTGTGGGCTAGCGGGAGTGGTGAGCAGTTCTTC.

This clonotype was found a few times. The V and J genes are TRBV20-1 and TRBJ2-3; 16 nucleotides match TRBD2. The CDR3 totals 15 residues. Germline CDR1 DFQATT, CDR2 SNEGSKA (reference sequence). Unmatched junction bases numbered 3, after V lost 6 bases and J lost 3 bases. The CDR3 loop reads CSAGLAGGPTDTQYF. The CDR3 coding sequence is TGCAGTGCGGGACTAGCGGGAGGGCCTACAGATACGCAGTATTTT.

The chain employs TRBV28 and TRBJ2-7; D unclear. This CDR3 has 13 amino acids. The V and J ends lost 6 bases and 3 bases respectively, with 12 bases between them. Germline loops: CDR1 MDHEN, CDR2 SYDVKM. CDR3 loop: CASSRTRDYEQYF. The CDR3, as DNA: TGTGCCAGCAGCCGAACAAGGGACTACGAGCAGTACTTC.

In its sample, this clonotype was seen a few times. The J gene is TRBJ2-7, the V gene TRBV5-5; 7 nucleotides align to TRBD1. The CDR3 extends over 17 amino acids. Germline assignment: CDR1 SGHKS and CDR2 YYEKEE (reference sequence). V shed 4 bases and J 3 bases; nucleotides not matched to a gene: 16. The CDR3 region is CASSRATRDSGSYEQYF. CDR3 bases: TGTGCCAGCAGCCGCGCGACCCGGGACAGCGGAAGCTACGAGCAGTACTTC.

The chain has TRBV12-5 and TRBJ2-2; D not resolved. The CDR3 is made up of 13 amino acids. Germline loops: CDR1 LGHNT, CDR2 FRNRAP. Deletions cut 2 bases from V and 6 bases from J, with 7 bases between. CDR3 nucleotide sequence: TGTGCTAGTGGTTTGCCTCCCGCCGGGGAGCTGTTTTTT. As protein: CASGLPPAGELFF.

On this clonotype: The germline gene is not matched at one end of the junction; a read error may be the cause. This chain connects TRBV7-7 to TRBJ1-5, with TRBD1 identical over 9 bases. The CDR3 runs to 16 residues. The V gene's germline CDR1 is SSHAT and CDR2 FNYEAQ (reference sequence). The CDR3 DNA reads as TGTGCTAGCAGCCATAGGGGACAGGGCCCCAATCAGCCCCAGCATTTT. It translates to CASSHRGQGPNQPQHF. Combining the CDR3 with reference TRBV7-7 and TRBJ1-5 gives the whole variable domain GAGVSQSPRYKVTKRGQDVTLRCDPISSHATLYWYQQALGQGPEFLTYFNYEAQPDKSGLPSDRFSAERPEGSISTLTIQRTEQRDSAMYRCASSHRGQGPNQPQHFGDGTRLSIL.

Many counts were recorded for this clonotype. The DNA of the CDR3 is TGTGCCAGCAGTTCCACCACAGATACGCAGTATTTT. This codes for CASSSTTDTQYF. The chain employs TRBV28 and TRBJ2-3; the D is unclear. The CDR3 has 12 amino acids. V was pared by 4 bases and J by 2 bases, with 4 bases between. From germline, CDR1 is MDHEN and CDR2 SYDVKM.

CDR3 bases: TGTGCCAGCAGAAGAACCCCGGGCCCGAGCGATGAAGCTTTCTTT. This encodes CASRRTPGPSDEAFF. The chain is built from TRBV6-6 and TRBJ1-1; D remains unclear. This CDR3 is built from 15 residues. Germline V gene lookup returns CDR1 MNHNY and CDR2 SVGAGI (reference sequence). The ends were cut back, 6 bases at V and 7 bases at J, with 21 bases in the middle.

This rearrangement joins TRBV18 to TRBJ1-1; no clear D gene. Trimming stripped 2 bases from V and 0 bases from J, with 10 bases between. CDR1 and CDR2 (germline): KGHSH, LQKENI. This CDR3 is built from 15 residues. Written as DNA, the CDR3 is TGTGCCAGCTCACCAAGATCTACCGTGAACACTGAAGCTTTCTTT. Translation: CASSPRSTVNTEAFF.

This clonotype was detected a few times. The chain has TRBV7-2 and TRBJ2-7; D gene unclear. Trimming left V 2 bases short and J 3 bases short, with 11 bases between. This CDR3 has 14 residues. Germline CDR1 reads SGHTA; CDR2 reads FQGNSA. CDR3 sequence reads: CASSLMSDFYEQYF. DNA for the CDR3: TGTGCCAGCAGCTTAATGTCTGATTTCTACGAGCAGTACTTC.

The chain uses TRBV28 and TRBJ1-1; 7 bases agree with TRBD1. CDR1 and CDR2 from the germline V gene are MDHEN and SYDVKM. The CDR3 has 11 residues. The junction had 5 bases not matched to a gene; V was cut back by 5 bases and J by 11 bases. The CDR3 DNA reads as TGTGCCAGCAGTATAACGGGACAGGCTTTCTTT. Encoded protein: CASSITGQAFF. The full variable domain, completed using reference TRBV28 and TRBJ1-1, is DVKVTQSSRYLVKRTGEKVFLECVQDMDHENMFWYRQDPGLGLRLIYFSYDVKMKEKGDIPEGYSVSREKKERFSLILESASTNQTSMYLCASSITGQAFFGQGTRLTVV.

The CDR3 loop is CASSVGQRESPLHF. CDR3 in DNA: TGTGCCAGCAGCGTAGGACAGAGAGAATCACCCCTCCACTTT. The chain couples TRBV9 to TRBJ1-6, with D possibly TRBD1 on 5 matching bases. V dropped 0 bases and J dropped 10 bases, with 11 bases sitting between them. Germline CDR1 is SGDLS and CDR2 is YYNGEE. This CDR3 region has 14 residues.

This clonotype was picked up a small number of times. The chain links TRBV28 to TRBJ2-7; 7 bases are shared with TRBD1. Trimming cost V 2 bases and J 3 bases; bases outside gene matches: 4. The length of the CDR3 is 14 residues. Germline V CDR1 and CDR2: MDHEN, SYDVKM. CDR3 nucleotides: TGTGCCAGCAGTTTAGCTGGACAGGACTACGAGCAGTACTTC. This sequence encodes CASSLAGQDYEQYF.

The CDR3 DNA is TGTGCCATCAGTAATCCCGGGACAGGGGGATACACCGGGGAGCTGTTTTTT. Translating it yields CAISNPGTGGYTGELFF. This chain links TRBV10-3 with TRBJ2-2; 11 nucleotides line up with TRBD1. The CDR3 runs 17 residues. Germline-derived CDR1 and CDR2 are ENHRY and SYGVKD. With 5 bases clipped from V and 3 bases from J, the junction kept 8 bases outside the gene matches.

This clonotype came up a few times. This chain joins TRBV7-2 and TRBJ2-7, with D maybe TRBD2 (5 bases). The CDR3 contains 16 residues. V lost 2 bases to trimming and J lost 2 bases, with 16 bases between them. Germline lookup yields CDR1 SGHTA and CDR2 FQGNSA. The CDR3 region is CASSLRGASLTYEQYF. In nucleotides, the CDR3 is TGTGCCAGCAGCTTACGGGGAGCTAGCCTTACCTACGAGCAGTACTTC.

This clonotype was found a few times. The chain links TRBV7-2 to TRBJ1-6; D perhaps matches TRBD1 (6 bases). V was pared by 4 bases and J by 9 bases, with 13 bases between. The CDR3 spans 14 residues. CDR1 is SGHTA and CDR2 is FQGNSA in the germline V gene. Here the CDR3 reads CASSSGGQGSPLHF. The DNA for the CDR3 is TGTGCCAGCAGCTCGGGGGGGCAGGGTTCACCCCTCCACTTT.